This TCR beta chain is drawn from a study of blood T cell repertoires in COVID-19. Study in general: Acute and convalescent COVID-19 samples came from the United States, Italy and Spain. PBMCs, B-cell-depleted T cells, or T cells provided the cDNA or gDNA that made up the material.

Per the original methods: The authors estimated nucleated cell counts from reference gene primer amplification. Profiled with immunoSEQ multiplex PCR; TCRdb holds only in-frame clones, not every one. V and J calls and clone size are those listed in that table; D and trimming were worked out from the DNA. Here the sample spans 250,000 to 300,000 clones, approximately 87% being singletons. The CDR3 is 14 amino acids. Trimming took 6 bases from V and 3 from J; bases not matched to a gene: 4. The germline gives CDR1 MNHEY, CDR2 SMNVEV (reference sequence). This receptor was taken from a woman between 25 and 40 years old with COVID-19, enrolled during active disease. Sequenced: peripheral blood. This chain connects TRBV27 to TRBJ2-1, with 8 bases lining up with TRBD1. CDR3 in amino acids: CASSGQGIYNEQFF. The CDR3 DNA reads TGTGCCAGCAGCGGACAGGGTATCTACAATGAGCAGTTCTTC.